One and the same sample provided the 9 T cell receptor beta chains below, sequenced in a study of T cell responses to AZD1222 COVID-19 vaccine. The table came from immunoSEQ multiplex PCR; TCRdb's copy has only in-frame clones and leaves some out. The sample has about 180,000 clones; 90% are singletons. Source: peripheral blood, taken on day 0 of AZD1222 vaccination. Every receptor here comes from an adult in good health.

The chain links TRBV28 to TRBJ2-7, with 9 bases matching TRBD1. With 7 bases clipped from V and 1 base from J, the junction kept 8 bases outside the gene matches. Per germline, CDR1 MDHEN and CDR2 SYDVKM. The CDR3 totals 15 residues. This CDR3 reads CASTSWTGASYEQYF. Written as DNA, the CDR3 is TGTGCCAGCACATCCTGGACAGGGGCGTCCTACGAGCAGTACTTC. Using reference TRBV28 and TRBJ2-7 for the parts outside the CDR3, the full variable domain is DVKVTQSSRYLVKRTGEKVFLECVQDMDHENMFWYRQDPGLGLRLIYFSYDVKMKEKGDIPEGYSVSREKKERFSLILESASTNQTSMYLCASTSWTGASYEQYFGPGTRLTVT.

The chain combines TRBV19 with TRBJ1-1; D unclear. Germline assignment: CDR1 LNHDA and CDR2 SQIVND (reference sequence). Trimming shortened V by 5 bases and J by 7 bases, and 14 bases separated the two germline ends. There are 13 residues in the CDR3. The CDR3 region has the DNA TGTGCCAGTAGTTCCCAAGCCAGAGGTGAAGCTTTCTTT. This encodes CASSSQARGEAFF.

The V gene is TRBV2, the J gene TRBJ1-1; 9 bases fit TRBD1. The CDR3 covers 14 residues. Unmatched junction bases numbered 8, after V lost 2 bases and J lost 10 bases. Germline-derived CDR1 and CDR2 are SNHLY and FYNNEI. Here the CDR3 reads CASSERQGGLRAFF. The CDR3 DNA is TGTGCCAGCAGTGAAAGACAGGGGGGCTTGCGAGCTTTCTTT.

The chain carries TRBV10-3 and TRBJ2-4; 8 bases are shared with TRBD1. Germline-derived CDR1 and CDR2 are ENHRY and SYGVKD. V was clipped by 3 bases and J by 13 bases; unmatched bases: 14. The CDR3 contains 15 residues. CDR3 sequence (DNA): TGTGCCATCAGTGACCCGGGACAGGCGGCCTCAGGGCAGTACTTC. This sequence encodes CAISDPGQAASGQYF.

The chain combines TRBV7-2 with TRBJ1-2; tentatively, D is TRBD1 (5 bases). There are 14 residues in the CDR3. The V and J ends lost 2 bases and 3 bases respectively, with 10 bases between them. Per the germline V gene, CDR1 is SGHTA and CDR2 is FQGNSA. This chain's CDR3 is CASSLLGLDYGYTF. In DNA, the CDR3 is TGTGCCAGCAGCTTACTGGGGCTAGACTATGGCTACACCTTC. The entire variable domain, with the rest obtained from reference TRBV7-2 and TRBJ1-2, is as follows: GAGVSQSPSNKVTEKGKDVELRCDPISGHTALYWYRQSLGQGLEFLIYFQGNSAPDKSGLPSDRFSAERTGGSVSTLTIQRTQQEDSAVYLCASSLLGLDYGYTFGSGTRLTVV.

This sequence joins TRBV6-1 and TRBJ1-6; no clear D gene. There are 16 residues in the CDR3. In germline, CDR1 is MNHNS, CDR2 SASEGT. V was trimmed by 2 bases and J by 4 bases, leaving 12 bases between them. The CDR3 bases are TGTGCCAGCAGTGAAATGGGCGGGCATTATAATTCACCCCTCCACTTT. Amino acids: CASSEMGGHYNSPLHF.

The rearrangement joins TRBV4-3 to TRBJ2-3; 7 nucleotides agree with TRBD2. Looked up from germline, CDR1 is LGHNA and CDR2 is YSLEER. J gave up 1 base and V 3 bases, and 1 base lay outside the gene matches. The CDR3 contains 14 residues. This CDR3 is CASSHTSGTDTQYF. In nucleotides, the CDR3 is TGCGCCAGCAGCCATACTAGCGGCACAGATACGCAGTATTTT.

V gene TRBV2 combines with J gene TRBJ1-6, with D possibly TRBD1 on 6 matching bases. The CDR3 runs to 14 residues. Trimming took off 6 bases at V and 6 bases at J, with 12 bases between the two ends. Germline CDR1 SNHLY, CDR2 FYNNEI. Written as DNA, the CDR3 is TGTGCCAGCAGGGGGGCTTCGGTTAATTCACCCCTCCACTTT. This sequence encodes CASRGASVNSPLHF.

V usage is TRBV6-4 and J usage is TRBJ1-2; the match to TRBD1 covers 9 bases. V trimming: 4 bases; J trimming: 5 bases; junction bases outside the gene matches: 5. Germline V gene lookup returns CDR1 MRHNA and CDR2 SNTAGT. This CDR3 is built from 14 residues. The chain's CDR3 is CASSVTGTGYGYTF. As DNA, the CDR3 is TGTGCCAGCAGTGTAACCGGGACAGGGTATGGCTACACCTTC.